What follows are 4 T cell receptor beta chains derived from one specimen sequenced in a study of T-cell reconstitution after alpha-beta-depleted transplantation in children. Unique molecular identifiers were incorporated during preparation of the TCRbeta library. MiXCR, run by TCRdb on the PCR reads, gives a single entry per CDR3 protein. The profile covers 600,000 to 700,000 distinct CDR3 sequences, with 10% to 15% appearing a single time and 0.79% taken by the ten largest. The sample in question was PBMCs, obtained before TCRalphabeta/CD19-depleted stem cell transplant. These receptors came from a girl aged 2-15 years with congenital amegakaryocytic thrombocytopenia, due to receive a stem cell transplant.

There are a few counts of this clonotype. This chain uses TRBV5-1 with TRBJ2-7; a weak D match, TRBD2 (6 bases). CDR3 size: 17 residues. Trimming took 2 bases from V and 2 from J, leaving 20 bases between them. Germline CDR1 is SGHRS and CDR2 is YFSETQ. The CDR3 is CASSFTDPSGRPYEQYF. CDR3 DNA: TGCGCCAGCAGCTTCACCGACCCGAGCGGGCGACCCTACGAGCAGTACTTC.

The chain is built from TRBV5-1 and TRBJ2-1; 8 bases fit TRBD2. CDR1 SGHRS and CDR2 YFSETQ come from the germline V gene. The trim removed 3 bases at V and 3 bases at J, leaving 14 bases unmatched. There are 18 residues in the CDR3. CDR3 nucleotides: TGCGCCAGCAGCTCGACCTCTTTTAGCGGGAAAGGCTACAATGAGCAGTTCTTC. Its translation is CASSSTSFSGKGYNEQFF.

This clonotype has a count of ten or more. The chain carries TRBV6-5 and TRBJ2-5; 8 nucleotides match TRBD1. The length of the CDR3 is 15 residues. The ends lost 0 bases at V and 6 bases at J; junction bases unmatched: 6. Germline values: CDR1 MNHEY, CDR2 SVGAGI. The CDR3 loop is CASSYSADRVKTQYF. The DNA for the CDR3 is TGTGCCAGCAGTTACTCTGCGGACAGGGTAAAGACCCAGTACTTC.

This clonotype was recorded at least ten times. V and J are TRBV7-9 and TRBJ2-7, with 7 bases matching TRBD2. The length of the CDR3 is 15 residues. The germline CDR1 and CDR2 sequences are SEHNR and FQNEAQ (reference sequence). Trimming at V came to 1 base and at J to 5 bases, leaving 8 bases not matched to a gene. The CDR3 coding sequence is TGTGCCAGCAGCTTAGGAGGACTAGTTAGTGACGAGCAGTACTTC. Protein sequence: CASSLGGLVSDEQYF. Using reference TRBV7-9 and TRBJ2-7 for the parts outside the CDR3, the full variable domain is DTGVSQNPRHKITKRGQNVTFRCDPISEHNRLYWYRQTLGQGPEFLTYFQNEAQLEKSRLLSDRFSAERPKGSFSTLEIQRTEQGDSAMYLCASSLGGLVSDEQYFGPGTRLTVT.